This T cell receptor (beta chain) is drawn from a study of cytomegalovirus exposure and HLA in healthy donors. In the PCR, 60 Vbeta and 13 Jbeta primers were used. The protocol was immunoSEQ multiplex PCR, while the TCRdb copy is restricted to in-frame clones and leaves out a portion. The sample contains some 95,000 clones, over 70% of which appear only once. The CDR3 is 12 residues long. Germline V lookup: CDR1 SQVTM, CDR2 ANQGSEA. J gave up 1 base and V 8 bases, and 5 bases lay outside the gene matches. Each donor was healthy, and each was a bone marrow donor. Whole-study findings and limits: Accurate predictions that matched the HLA-A and HLA-B alleles of most subjects were reportedly made from TCR beta sequences. The study flagged some 170 TCR beta chains as cytomegalovirus-associated.

Of note for this clone: Its specificity is unknown.

The origin of this receptor is a man aged 50 to 59 in good health and CMV-seropositive. What was sequenced was PBMCs. The chain links TRBV29-1 to TRBJ2-7, with TRBD1 identical over 7 bases. CDR3 loop: CSFWDSSYEQYF. CDR3 DNA: TGCAGCTTCTGGGACAGTTCCTACGAGCAGTACTTC.